The entry that follows covers one T cell receptor (beta chain) sequence. The CDR3 has 14 residues. These data belong to a study of Ad26.COV2.S vaccination and SARS-CoV-2 variants. The treatment was: 15 to 20 received Ad26.COV2.S at low or high dose, single or two shots; roughly 5 received placebo; per-sample allocation not given. Specimens were obtained on day 63 following the first vaccine or placebo injection. Here immunoSEQ multiplex PCR was the method, and the copy in TCRdb shows in-frame clones only, minus some. Of roughly 420,000 clones in the sample, more than 75% were seen once. The gene calls are TRBV21-1 and TRBJ2-7. TRBV21-1 constitutes a pseudogene. The clonotype comes from a person aged 18-60 years who received the Ad26.COV2.S COVID-19 vaccine or a placebo. The sample in question was peripheral blood, obtained in a trial of Ad26.COV2.S vaccine versus placebo. In DNA form, the CDR3 reads TGTGCCAGCAGCGCGGACGCGAGCTCCTACGAGCAGTACTTC. Translation: CASSADASSYEQYF.